This is a list of T cell receptor beta chains from one sample in a study of tumor and adjacent non-tumor tissue in lung cancer. MiXCR, applied by TCRdb to the multiplex PCR reads, yields one record per CDR3 protein. The table has just over 200,000 distinct CDR3 sequences, around 71% seen once. The material sequenced was lung tumor tissue. These receptors all stem from a man aged 55-75 years with non-small cell lung cancer. Both conserved end residues are part of each CDR3. The order of the fields is J gene, V gene, D gene, clone size, CDR3 DNA, CDR3 protein. The D gene is left open where the match is weak. The listing skips clone size in some rows; elsewhere it reads once, few, many or a size class.

TRBJ2-2 | TRBV11-2 | TRBD1 | . | TGTGCCAGCAGCTTCTTCGGGACAGGGGGCATTGACGGGGAGCTGTTTTTT | CASSFFGTGGIDGELFF
TRBJ2-6 | TRBV5-4 | . | . | TGTGCCAGCAGCTTCTCCCTTAACTCTGGGGCCGACGTCCTGACTTTC | CASSFSLNSGADVLTF
TRBJ2-1 | TRBV6-2/TRBV6-3 | TRBD2 | . | TGTGCCAGCATTGTGGGGACTAGCAGACACAATGAGCAGTTCTTC | CASIVGTSRHNEQFF
TRBJ2-3 | TRBV11-3 | . | once | TGTGCCGGCAGCAGCAGGACAACAGATACGCAGTATTTT | CAGSSRTTDTQYF
TRBJ2-7 | TRBV6-2/TRBV6-3 | . | many | TGTGCCAGCGTCCCCGGGGGCACTACCTACGAGCAGTACTTC | CASVPGGTTYEQYF
TRBJ2-2 | TRBV6-5 | TRBD2 | few | TGTGCCAGCAGTTACTCCGGGGGGGGCGGGATTAAGGCCGGGGAGCTGTTTTTT | CASSYSGGGGIKAGELFF
TRBJ1-1 | TRBV30 | . | . | TGTGCCTGGAGTTGTGTAGGGGGACATAGGAACACTGAAGCTTTCTTT | CAWSCVGGHRNTEAFF
TRBJ2-7 | TRBV11-3 | . | . | TGTGCCAGCAGCTTAGGGGGGGACTTGAATGAGCAGTACTTC | CASSLGGDLNEQYF
TRBJ2-7 | TRBV20-1 | TRBD1 | . | TGCAGTGATAGAGATGATCGACAGGGTGCCTCCTACGAGCATTACTTC | CSDRDDRQGASYEHYF
TRBJ2-1 | TRBV7-3 | TRBD2 | few | TGTGCCAGCAGCCCGACTAGCGGGTTGGGCTACAATGAGCAGTTCTTC | CASSPTSGLGYNEQFF
TRBJ2-5 | TRBV20-1 | TRBD2 | . | TGCAGTGCTGGACGGTGGGAGGGAGAGACCCAGTACTTC | CSAGRWEGETQYF
TRBJ2-3 | TRBV7-2 | . | . | TGTGTCAGCGGCCACTTCACTGATACGCAGTATTTT | CVSGHFTDTQYF
TRBJ1-2 | TRBV12-3/TRBV12-4 | TRBD1 | many | TGTGCCAGCAGTTTCGGACAGGGAAGAGGCTACACCTTC | CASSFGQGRGYTF
TRBJ2-4 | TRBV11-2 | . | . | TGTGCCAGGACCCCTATTGGGGCCAAAAACATTCAGTACTTC | CARTPIGAKNIQYF
TRBJ1-2 | TRBV6-5 | . | . | TGTGCCACCAGTTACTCGAGGGACCAAATAGGCTACACCTTC | CATSYSRDQIGYTF
TRBJ2-3 | TRBV20-1 | TRBD2 | . | TGCAATGCTAATTCTCGTAACGGGAGGTCAGATACGCAGTATTTT | CNANSRNGRSDTQYF
TRBJ1-1 | TRBV11-2 | . | . | TGTGCCAGCTTACCGGGACACCAGAACACTGAAGCTTTATTT | CASLPGHQNTEALF
TRBJ1-3 | TRBV20-1 | . | many | TGCAGTGCTAACCGGGGGGATGGGTCTGGAAACACCATATATTTT | CSANRGDGSGNTIYF
TRBJ2-7 | TRBV20-1 | . | . | TGCGGTGCTGCATGGACAATCGAGCAGTACTTC | CGAAWTIEQYF
TRBJ2-5 | TRBV4-1 | TRBD1 | . | TGCGCCAGGAGCCAAGCTCAGGGACAGAGGGTTTTAGAGACCCAGTACTTC | CARSQAQGQRVLETQYF
TRBJ1-3 | TRBV7-9 | . | . | TGTGCCAGTAGCTTAGAGAGGGGGTTCTCCGGAAACACCATATATTTT | CASSLERGFSGNTIYF
TRBJ2-4 | TRBV6-1 | . | many | TGTGCCAGCAGTGGAGGAGGAGGAAACATTCAGTACTTC | CASSGGGGNIQYF
TRBJ2-3 | TRBV11-2 | . | . | TGTACCAGCAGCTTAGACCGGCGTACAAGAGATACGCAGGATTTT | CTSSLDRRTRDTQDF
TRBJ1-4 | TRBV11-2 | TRBD1 | many | TGTGCCAGCAGCTTCGACAGGGGACGAGAAAAACTGTTTTTT | CASSFDRGREKLFF
TRBJ2-1 | TRBV11-3 | TRBD2 | . | TGTGCCTGCAGCTTAGAGCGGGAGGGCCGGGATAAGCAGTTCTTC | CACSLEREGRDKQFF
TRBJ2-3 | TRBV20-1 | . | few | TGCAGTGCTAGCTCGTCAGACGGGGCAGATACGCAGTATTTT | CSASSSDGADTQYF
TRBJ2-1 | TRBV6-5 | . | . | TGTGCCAGCAGTTACTCTCCGGGGGGCTTTTCCTACAATGAGCAGTTCTTC | CASSYSPGGFSYNEQFF